Below, one T cell receptor beta chain is given with its context. Its specificity is unknown. The sample comes from a study of cytomegalovirus exposure and HLA in healthy donors. This PCR relied on a set of 60 Vbeta primers and 13 Jbeta primers. Sequencing was performed with immunoSEQ multiplex PCR; in TCRdb, only in-frame clones are kept and a portion is missing. The profile shows 120,000 or so clones, over 70% of them singletons. Study-wide points: The authors assumed roughly uniform sequencing depth across donors for presence/absence analyses.

The CDR3 contains 15 residues. The germline V gene encodes CDR1 ENHRY and CDR2 SYGVKD. J lost 2 bases, V lost 7 bases, and 6 bases had no gene match. The sample was PBMCs. This chain uses TRBV10-3 with TRBJ2-1; 9 nucleotides align to TRBD2. This clonotype originated in a woman in her forties or fifties in good health and CMV-seronegative. The CDR3 loop is CAITSGLAAYNEQFF. The CDR3 DNA reads TGTGCCATCACGTCGGGACTAGCAGCCTACAATGAGCAGTTCTTC.